These T cell receptor beta chains were read from a single sample in a study of blood T cell repertoires in COVID-19. The table came from immunoSEQ multiplex PCR; TCRdb's copy has only in-frame clones and leaves some out. The table records some 270,000 clones, about 87% of them present only once. Specimen: PBMCs or T cells enriched from blood (not recorded which). The receptors shown here come from a woman in her 30s with acute COVID-19. The CDR3 runs from the conserved cysteine through the conserved F or W. A D gene is named only where the DNA matches it firmly. Size is stated for part of the rows, as once, few or many counts, or as a class when the clone is expanded.

cdr3_aa,cdr3_nt,v_call,d_call,clone_size,cdr3_length,j_call
CASSLYSGLNNEQFF,TGTGCCAGCAGCTTGTATTCAGGGCTAAACAATGAGCAGTTCTTC,TRBV5-6,.,.,15,TRBJ2-1
CASSQRAGGGTDTQYF,TGCGCCAGCAGCCAACGAGCGGGGGGTGGGACAGATACGCAGTATTTT,TRBV4-1,TRBD2,.,16,TRBJ2-3
CASSLGQGYGYTF,TGTGCCAGCAGCCTGGGACAGGGTTATGGCTACACCTTC,TRBV27,TRBD1,.,13,TRBJ1-2
CASSETSGTQYF,TGTGCCAGCAGCGAGACTAGTGGAACTCAGTACTTC,TRBV28,.,.,12,TRBJ2-7
CATSQGLGWETQYF,TGTGCCACCAGTCAGGGGTTAGGTTGGGAGACCCAGTACTTC,TRBV24-1,.,.,14,TRBJ2-5
CASSVEGAPYNEQFF,TGTGCCAGCAGCGTCGAGGGGGCCCCATACAATGAGCAGTTCTTC,TRBV9,TRBD1,.,15,TRBJ2-1
CAWSVTRDLSNQPQHF,TGTGCCTGGAGTGTAACCCGCGACTTAAGCAATCAGCCCCAGCATTTT,TRBV30,.,.,16,TRBJ1-5
CASSGGWQDRAGEQYF,TGCGCCAGCAGCGGGGGGTGGCAGGACAGGGCAGGGGAGCAGTACTTC,TRBV5-1,TRBD1,.,16,TRBJ2-7
CASSFLLTSGRPQETQYF,TGTGCCAGCAGCTTCTTACTGACTAGCGGGAGGCCCCAAGAGACCCAGTACTTC,TRBV7-3,TRBD2,.,18,TRBJ2-5
CSANEAQGNTEAFF,TGCAGTGCTAATGAGGCACAGGGGAACACTGAAGCTTTCTTT,TRBV20-1,.,many,14,TRBJ1-1
CASSRERAQPQHF,TGTGCCAGCAGCAGAGAGAGGGCTCAGCCCCAGCATTTT,TRBV7-2,.,.,13,TRBJ1-5
CASSPTSVFSYEQYF,TGTGCCAGCAGCCCTACTAGCGTGTTCTCCTACGAGCAGTACTTC,TRBV14,TRBD2,.,15,TRBJ2-7
CASSIDGDRGVGIQYF,TGTGCCAGTAGTATAGATGGGGACAGGGGAGTGGGCATTCAGTACTTC,TRBV19,TRBD1,.,16,TRBJ2-4
CASSLGQSNQPQHF,TGTGCCAGCAGCTTGGGACAGAGCAATCAGCCCCAGCATTTT,TRBV7-9,TRBD1,.,14,TRBJ1-5
CASSFKAGGDYNEQFF,TGTGCCAGCAGCTTTAAGGCGGGAGGGGACTACAATGAGCAGTTCTTC,TRBV5-5,TRBD2,once,16,TRBJ2-1
CAISERRGNTDTQYF,TGTGCCATCAGTGAGCGCAGGGGAAACACAGATACGCAGTATTTT,TRBV10-3,.,.,15,TRBJ2-3
CASSLEGLSTEAFF,TGTGCCAGCAGCCTGGAGGGTCTGAGCACTGAAGCTTTCTTT,TRBV28,.,.,14,TRBJ1-1
CALGALNTEAFF,TGTGCCCTAGGGGCCTTGAACACTGAAGCTTTCTTT,TRBV2,.,.,12,TRBJ1-1
CAISESNSAETQYF,TGTGCCATCAGTGAGTCGAATAGCGCGGAGACCCAGTACTTC,TRBV10-3,.,.,14,TRBJ2-5
CASSDPGQDGYTF,TGTGCCAGCAGTGACCCAGGACAGGATGGCTACACCTTC,TRBV2,TRBD1,.,13,TRBJ1-2
CATSDWASGRGIGNNEQFF,TGTGCCACCAGTGATTGGGCTAGCGGGAGGGGTATAGGGAACAATGAGCAGTTCTTC,TRBV24-1,TRBD2,.,19,TRBJ2-1
CASSTIHEQFF,TGTGCCAGCAGTACAATCCATGAGCAGTTCTTC,TRBV27,.,once,11,TRBJ2-1
CASSPSASSPSLYEQYF,TGTGCCAGCAGCCCGTCGGCTAGCTCACCCTCGTTGTATGAGCAGTACTTC,TRBV7-8,.,.,17,TRBJ2-7
CASSYSGQSPGGPQHF,TGTGCCAGCAGTTACTCGGGACAGTCTCCAGGTGGGCCCCAGCATTTT,TRBV6-2/TRBV6-3,TRBD1,.,16,TRBJ1-5
CASSLDSGRNTGELFF,TGTGCCAGCAGCTTAGATAGCGGCAGGAACACCGGGGAGCTGTTTTTT,TRBV5-4,.,.,16,TRBJ2-2
CASGWGSAGGPETQYF,TGTGCCAGCGGATGGGGGTCGGCGGGAGGGCCAGAGACCCAGTACTTC,TRBV7-9,TRBD2,.,16,TRBJ2-5
CASSLGGGQPQHF,TGTGCCAGCAGTTTAGGGGGGGGTCAGCCCCAGCATTTT,TRBV12-3/TRBV12-4,.,.,13,TRBJ1-5
CASSMQASYNEQFF,TGTGCCAGTAGTATGCAGGCCTCCTACAATGAGCAGTTCTTC,TRBV19,.,.,14,TRBJ2-1
CASSLGENSNQPQHF,TGTGCCAGCAGCTTAGGCGAAAATAGCAATCAGCCCCAGCATTTT,TRBV7-9,.,.,15,TRBJ1-5
CASSPSGRKNTGELFF,TGCGCCAGCAGTCCAAGCGGGAGGAAGAACACCGGGGAGCTGTTTTTT,TRBV10-1,TRBD2,.,16,TRBJ2-2
CASSDVVLAGGPSYEQYF,TGTGCCAGCAGTGATGTAGTACTAGCGGGAGGGCCATCCTACGAGCAGTACTTC,TRBV28,TRBD2,.,18,TRBJ2-7
CASSWLASDEQFF,TGTGCCAGCAGCTGGTTAGCGTCGGATGAGCAGTTCTTC,TRBV13,.,.,13,TRBJ2-1
CASSQDRTNSYEQYF,TGCGCCAGCAGCCAAGATAGGACAAACTCCTACGAGCAGTACTTC,TRBV4-1,.,.,15,TRBJ2-7
CASTTGNYGYTF,TGCGCCAGCACCACAGGGAACTATGGCTACACCTTC,TRBV5-1,.,.,12,TRBJ1-2
CAISVSSNQPQHF,TGTGCCATCAGTGTTAGCTCAAATCAGCCCCAGCATTTT,TRBV10-3,.,.,13,TRBJ1-5
CSGGGSYEQYF,TGCAGTGGGGGGGGCTCCTACGAGCAGTACTTC,TRBV20-1,TRBD2,.,11,TRBJ2-7
CASSRLAGNYEQYF,TGTGCCAGCAGCCGACTAGCGGGGAACTACGAGCAGTACTTC,TRBV6-2/TRBV6-3,TRBD2,.,14,TRBJ2-7
CASSTGTGASHEQYF,TGTGCCAGTAGTACCGGGACAGGGGCTAGCCACGAGCAGTACTTC,TRBV19,TRBD1,.,15,TRBJ2-7
CASSLRGQGGNEQFF,TGTGCCAGCAGCTTGAGGGGACAGGGTGGAAATGAGCAGTTCTTC,TRBV5-4,TRBD1,.,15,TRBJ2-1
CASSQETGGQGYNEQFF,TGCGCCAGCAGCCAAGAGACAGGGGGCCAGGGGTACAATGAGCAGTTCTTC,TRBV4-3,TRBD1,few,17,TRBJ2-1
CATTGTGQETQYF,TGTGCCACCACCGGGACAGGTCAAGAGACCCAGTACTTC,TRBV15,TRBD1,.,13,TRBJ2-5
CASSLGREGEQYF,TGCGCCAGCAGCTTGGGCAGGGAAGGCGAGCAGTACTTC,TRBV5-1,.,.,13,TRBJ2-7
CATSDLSGSAAGELFF,TGTGCCACCAGTGATTTGTCAGGGTCCGCCGCCGGGGAGCTGTTTTTT,TRBV24-1,.,.,16,TRBJ2-2
CASRPDTTSYEQYF,TGTGCCAGCAGACCGGACACCACCTCCTACGAGCAGTACTTC,TRBV6-5,.,.,14,TRBJ2-7
CASSSQGDTQYF,TGTGCCAGCAGCTCCCAGGGAGATACGCAGTATTTT,TRBV11-2,.,.,12,TRBJ2-3
CASSHKFLDRFRYGYTF,TGTGCCAGCAGCCACAAATTCTTGGACAGATTCCGCTATGGCTACACCTTC,TRBV7-8,.,.,17,TRBJ1-2
CASSPGSAPYEQYF,TGTGCCAGCAGCCCGGGTAGCGCGCCCTACGAGCAGTACTTC,TRBV28,.,.,14,TRBJ2-7
CASRIRRDYTGELFF,TGTGCCAGTAGAATACGCAGGGATTACACCGGGGAGCTGTTTTTT,TRBV19,.,.,15,TRBJ2-2
CASSEDRGWSRAGYTF,TGTGCCAGCAGTGAAGACCGAGGGTGGTCAAGGGCGGGCTACACCTTC,TRBV25-1,.,.,16,TRBJ1-2
CASSHTGYEQFF,TGTGCCAGCAGTCACACAGGCTATGAGCAGTTCTTC,TRBV28,.,.,12,TRBJ2-1
CASSPGTVFSYEQYF,TGCGCCAGCAGCCCGGGGACAGTTTTCTCCTACGAGCAGTACTTC,TRBV5-1,TRBD1,.,15,TRBJ2-7
CAWNSDSPLHF,TGTGCCTGGAACTCTGATTCACCCCTCCACTTT,TRBV30,.,once,11,TRBJ1-6
CASSLFERGEQFF,TGTGCCAGCAGTTTATTCGAGCGGGGGGAGCAGTTCTTC,TRBV27,TRBD2,few,13,TRBJ2-1
CASSGLAGEETQYF,TGTGCCAGCTCGGGACTAGCGGGAGAAGAGACCCAGTACTTC,TRBV18,TRBD2,once,14,TRBJ2-5